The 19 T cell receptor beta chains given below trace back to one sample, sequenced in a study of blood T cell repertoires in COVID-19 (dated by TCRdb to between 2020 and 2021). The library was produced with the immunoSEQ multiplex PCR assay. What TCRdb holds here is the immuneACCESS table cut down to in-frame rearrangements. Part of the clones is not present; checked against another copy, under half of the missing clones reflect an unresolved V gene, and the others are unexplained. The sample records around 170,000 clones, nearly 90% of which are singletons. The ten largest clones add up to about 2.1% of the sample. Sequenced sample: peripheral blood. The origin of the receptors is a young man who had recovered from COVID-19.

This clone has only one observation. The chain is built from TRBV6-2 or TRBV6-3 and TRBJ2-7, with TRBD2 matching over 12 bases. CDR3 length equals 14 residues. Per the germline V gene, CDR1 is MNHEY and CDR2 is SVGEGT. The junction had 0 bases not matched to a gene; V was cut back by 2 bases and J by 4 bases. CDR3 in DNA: TGTGCCAGCAGTTACGGGACTAGCGGGTACGAGCAGTACTTC. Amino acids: CASSYGTSGYEQYF.

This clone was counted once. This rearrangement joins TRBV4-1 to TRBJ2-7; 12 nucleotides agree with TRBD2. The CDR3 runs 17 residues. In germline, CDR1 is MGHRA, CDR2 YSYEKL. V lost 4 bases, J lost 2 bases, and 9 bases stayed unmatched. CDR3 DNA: TGCGCCAGCAGCCTAAGACTAGCGGGAGAATTCCCCTACGAGCAGTACTTC. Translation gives CASSLRLAGEFPYEQYF.

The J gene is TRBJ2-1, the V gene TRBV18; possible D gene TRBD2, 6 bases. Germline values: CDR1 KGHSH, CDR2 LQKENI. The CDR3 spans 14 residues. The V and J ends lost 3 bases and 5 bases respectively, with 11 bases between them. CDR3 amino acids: CASSPAGLDNEQFF. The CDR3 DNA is TGTGCCAGCTCACCGGCGGGACTTGACAATGAGCAGTTCTTC.

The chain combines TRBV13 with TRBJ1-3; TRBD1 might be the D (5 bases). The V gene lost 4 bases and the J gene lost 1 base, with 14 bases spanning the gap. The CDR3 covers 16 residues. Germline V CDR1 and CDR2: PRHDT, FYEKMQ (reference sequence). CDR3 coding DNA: TGTGCCAGCAGCTCACAGGTCCTTCTATCTGGAAACACCATATATTTT. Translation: CASSSQVLLSGNTIYF.

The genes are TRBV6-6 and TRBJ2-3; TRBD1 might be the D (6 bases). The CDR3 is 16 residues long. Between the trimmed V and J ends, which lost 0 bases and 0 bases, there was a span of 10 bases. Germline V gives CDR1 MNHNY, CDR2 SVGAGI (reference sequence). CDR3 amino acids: CASSYSYRESTDTQYF. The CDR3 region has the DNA TGTGCCAGCAGTTACTCGTACAGGGAGAGCACAGATACGCAGTATTTT.

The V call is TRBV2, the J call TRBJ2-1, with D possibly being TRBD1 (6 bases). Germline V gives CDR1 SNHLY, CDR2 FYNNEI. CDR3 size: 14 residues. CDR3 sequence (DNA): TGTGCAGACACAGTTGTCCACTCCCAGGGGGAGCAGTTCTTC. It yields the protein CADTVVHSQGEQFF. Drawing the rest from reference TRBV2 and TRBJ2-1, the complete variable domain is EPEVTQTPSHQVTQMGQEVILRCVPISNHLYFYWYRQILGQKVEFLVSFYNNEISEKSEIFDDQFSVERPDGSNFTLKIRSTKLEDSAMYFCADTVVHSQGEQFFGPGTRLTVL.

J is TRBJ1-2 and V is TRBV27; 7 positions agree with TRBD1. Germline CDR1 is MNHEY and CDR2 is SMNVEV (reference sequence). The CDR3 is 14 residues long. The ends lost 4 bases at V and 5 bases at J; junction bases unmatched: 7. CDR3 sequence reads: CASSSAGTAYGYTF. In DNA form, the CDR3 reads TGTGCCAGCAGTTCCGCCGGGACAGCTTATGGCTACACCTTC.

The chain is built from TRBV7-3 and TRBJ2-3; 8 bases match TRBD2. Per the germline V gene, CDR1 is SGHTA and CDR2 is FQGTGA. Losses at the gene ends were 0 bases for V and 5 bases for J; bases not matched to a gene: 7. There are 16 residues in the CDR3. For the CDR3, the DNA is TGTGCCAGCAGCTTAACCAGCGGGAGTGGTGGAGATACGCAGTATTTT. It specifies CASSLTSGSGGDTQYF.

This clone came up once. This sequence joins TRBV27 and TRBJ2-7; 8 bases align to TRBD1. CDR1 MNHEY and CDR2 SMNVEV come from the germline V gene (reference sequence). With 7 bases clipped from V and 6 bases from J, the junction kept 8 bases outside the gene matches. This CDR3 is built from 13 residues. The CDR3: CASKDRAASEQYF. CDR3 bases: TGTGCCAGCAAGGACAGGGCGGCTAGCGAGCAGTACTTC.

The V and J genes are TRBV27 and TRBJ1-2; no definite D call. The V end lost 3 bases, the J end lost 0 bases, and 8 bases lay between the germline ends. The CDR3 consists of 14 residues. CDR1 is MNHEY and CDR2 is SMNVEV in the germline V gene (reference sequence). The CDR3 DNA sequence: TGTGCCAGCAGTTTGGCAGGTACTAACTATGGCTACACCTTC. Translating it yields CASSLAGTNYGYTF.

The DNA for the CDR3 is TGTGCCAGCGGAGGGACAGGGAATCAGCCCCAGCATTTT. Its protein product is CASGGTGNQPQHF. The J gene is TRBJ1-5, the V gene TRBV6-5, with TRBD1 matching 9 bases. Germline V lookup: CDR1 MNHEY, CDR2 SVGAGI. CDR3 length: 13 residues. V shed 8 bases and J 4 bases; nucleotides not matched to a gene: 3.

This CDR3 is CASAGGVNSPLHF. The CDR3, as DNA: TGTGCCAGCGCAGGAGGGGTGAATTCACCCCTCCACTTT. V gene TRBV7-2 combines with J gene TRBJ1-6, with D maybe TRBD1 (5 bases). Germline V gene lookup returns CDR1 SGHTA and CDR2 FQGNSA. The CDR3 totals 13 residues. V gave up 8 bases and J gave up 7 bases, with 12 bases separating them.

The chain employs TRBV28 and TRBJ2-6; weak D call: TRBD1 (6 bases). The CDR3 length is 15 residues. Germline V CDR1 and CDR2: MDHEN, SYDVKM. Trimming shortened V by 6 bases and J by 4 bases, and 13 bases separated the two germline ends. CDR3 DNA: TGTGCCAGCAGGGCACAGGGAGAAGGGGCCAACGTCCTGACTTTC. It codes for CASRAQGEGANVLTF.

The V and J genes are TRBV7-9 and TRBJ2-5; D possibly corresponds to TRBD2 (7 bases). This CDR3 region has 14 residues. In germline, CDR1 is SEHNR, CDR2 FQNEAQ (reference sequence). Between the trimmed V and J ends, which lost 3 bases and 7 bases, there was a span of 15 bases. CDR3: CASSFPGAGATQYF. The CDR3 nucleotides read TGTGCCAGCAGCTTTCCGGGGGCGGGGGCGACCCAGTACTTC.

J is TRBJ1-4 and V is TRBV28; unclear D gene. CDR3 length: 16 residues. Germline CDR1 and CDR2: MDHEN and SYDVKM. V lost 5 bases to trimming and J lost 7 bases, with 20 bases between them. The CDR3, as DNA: TGTGCCAGCAGTCCACCCCCGGGAGTAGTTAGTGAAAAACTGTTTTTT. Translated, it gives CASSPPPGVVSEKLFF.

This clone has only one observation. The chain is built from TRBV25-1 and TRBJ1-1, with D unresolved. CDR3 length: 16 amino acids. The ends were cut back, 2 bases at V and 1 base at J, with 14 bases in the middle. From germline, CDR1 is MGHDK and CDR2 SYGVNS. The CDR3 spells CASSELHSVSNTEAFF. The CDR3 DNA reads TGTGCCAGCAGTGAACTCCATAGTGTTTCGAACACTGAAGCTTTCTTT.

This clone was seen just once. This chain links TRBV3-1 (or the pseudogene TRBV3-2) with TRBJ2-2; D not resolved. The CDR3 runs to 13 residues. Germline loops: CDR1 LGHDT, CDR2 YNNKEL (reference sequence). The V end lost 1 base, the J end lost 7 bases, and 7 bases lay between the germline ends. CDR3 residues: CASSQADIGELFF. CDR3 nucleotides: TGTGCCAGCAGCCAAGCAGACATCGGGGAGCTGTTTTTT.

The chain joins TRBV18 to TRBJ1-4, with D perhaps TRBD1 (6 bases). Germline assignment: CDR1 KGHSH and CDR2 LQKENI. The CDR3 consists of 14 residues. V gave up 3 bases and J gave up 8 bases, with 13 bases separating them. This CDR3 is CASSPRGAQEKLFF. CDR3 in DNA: TGTGCCAGCTCACCGCGGGGGGCCCAGGAAAAACTGTTTTTT.

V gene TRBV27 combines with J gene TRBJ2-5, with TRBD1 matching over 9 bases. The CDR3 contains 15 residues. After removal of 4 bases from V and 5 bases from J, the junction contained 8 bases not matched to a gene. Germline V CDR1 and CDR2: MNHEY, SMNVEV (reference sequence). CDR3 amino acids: CASSYHRGLTETQYF. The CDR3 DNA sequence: TGTGCCAGCAGTTACCACAGGGGGCTGACGGAGACCCAGTACTTC.